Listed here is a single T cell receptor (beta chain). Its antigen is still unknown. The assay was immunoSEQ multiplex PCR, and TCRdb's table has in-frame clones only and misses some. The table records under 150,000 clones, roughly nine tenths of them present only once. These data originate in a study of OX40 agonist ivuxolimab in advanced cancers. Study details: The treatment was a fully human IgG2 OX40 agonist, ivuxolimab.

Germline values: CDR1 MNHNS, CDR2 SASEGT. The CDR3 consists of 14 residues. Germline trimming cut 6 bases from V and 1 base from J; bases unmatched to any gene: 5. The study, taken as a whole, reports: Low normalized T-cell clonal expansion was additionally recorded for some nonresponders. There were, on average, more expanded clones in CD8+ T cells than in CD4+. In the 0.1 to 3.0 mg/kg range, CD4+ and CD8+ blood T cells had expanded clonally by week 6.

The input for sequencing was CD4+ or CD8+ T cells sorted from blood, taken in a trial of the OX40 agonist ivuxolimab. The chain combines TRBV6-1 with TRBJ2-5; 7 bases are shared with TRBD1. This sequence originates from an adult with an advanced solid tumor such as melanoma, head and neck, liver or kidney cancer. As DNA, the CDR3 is TGTGCCAGCAGCGGATCAGGGGGCCAAGAGACCCAGTACTTC. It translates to CASSGSGGQETQYF.